The sequence of this T cell receptor beta chain was determined in a study of technical replicates of blood from a few donors. The V gene's germline CDR1 is MNHNY and CDR2 SVGAGI (reference sequence). V was clipped by 4 bases and J by 2 bases; unmatched bases: 5. The CDR3 has 16 amino acids. Clones were sequenced by immunoSEQ multiplex PCR, and TCRdb holds only the in-frame ones, with some missing. The sample holds 65,000 to 90,000 clones, about 92% seen once. This clonotype was obtained from a human donor in good health. The sequenced sample consisted of T cells isolated from PBMCs. The V call is TRBV6-6, the J call TRBJ1-5; 10 bases are shared with TRBD1. As DNA, the CDR3 is TGTGCCAGCAGTTTCGGGGACAGGGGCGGCAATCAGCCCCAGCATTTT. As protein: CASSFGDRGGNQPQHF.